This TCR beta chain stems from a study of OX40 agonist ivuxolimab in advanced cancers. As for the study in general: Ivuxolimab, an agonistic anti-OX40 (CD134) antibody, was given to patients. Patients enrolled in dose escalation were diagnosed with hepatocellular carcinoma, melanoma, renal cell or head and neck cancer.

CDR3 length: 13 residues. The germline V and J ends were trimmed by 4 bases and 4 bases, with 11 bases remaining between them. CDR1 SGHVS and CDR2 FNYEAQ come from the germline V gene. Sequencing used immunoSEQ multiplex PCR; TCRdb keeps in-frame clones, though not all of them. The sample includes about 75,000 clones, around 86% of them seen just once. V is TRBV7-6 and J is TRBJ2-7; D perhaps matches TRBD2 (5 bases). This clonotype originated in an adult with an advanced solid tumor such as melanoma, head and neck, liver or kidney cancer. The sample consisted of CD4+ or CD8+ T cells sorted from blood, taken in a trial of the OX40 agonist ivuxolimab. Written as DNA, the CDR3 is TGTGCCAGCAGCTCCTTGCAGCGGTACGAGCAGTACTTC. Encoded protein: CASSSLQRYEQYF.